These T cell receptor beta chains were read from a single sample in a study of blood T cell repertoires in COVID-19. Method: immunoSEQ multiplex PCR; TCRdb's copy keeps in-frame clones and lacks some. Here the sample spans 250,000 or so clones, 85% to 90% being singletons. The sequenced sample consisted of PBMCs or T cells enriched from blood (not recorded which). These receptors were obtained from a woman aged 30 to 39 with acute COVID-19. Both conserved end residues are part of each CDR3. The D gene is left open where the match is weak.

CDR3 protein: CASSPDRGGGELFF
CDR3 DNA: TGTGCCAGCAGCCCCGACAGGGGCGGCGGGGAGCTGTTTTTT
D gene: TRBD1
J gene: TRBJ2-2
V gene: TRBV7-3

CDR3 protein: CASSLFRTDAGNEQFF
CDR3 DNA: TGCGCCAGCAGCTTGTTTAGGACAGATGCGGGCAATGAGCAGTTCTTC
D gene: .
J gene: TRBJ2-1
V gene: TRBV5-1

CDR3 protein: CATSDGTSGSFRWNEQFF
CDR3 DNA: TGTGCCACCAGTGATGGGACTAGCGGGAGCTTTCGTTGGAATGAGCAGTTCTTC
D gene: TRBD2
J gene: TRBJ2-1
V gene: TRBV24-1

CDR3 protein: CASSITKDSNTEAFF
CDR3 DNA: TGTGCCAGTAGTATTACAAAGGACAGCAACACTGAAGCTTTCTTT
D gene: .
J gene: TRBJ1-1
V gene: TRBV19

CDR3 protein: CASSSRDSNYEQYF
CDR3 DNA: TGTGCCAGCAGTAGCCGGGACAGCAACTACGAGCAGTACTTC
D gene: TRBD1
J gene: TRBJ2-7
V gene: TRBV6-5

CDR3 protein: CASSRQDRDNSPLHF
CDR3 DNA: TGTGCCAGCAGCCGCCAGGACAGGGATAATTCACCCCTCCACTTT
D gene: TRBD1
J gene: TRBJ1-6
V gene: TRBV5-4

CDR3 protein: CATRSGRDSYEQYF
CDR3 DNA: TGTGCCACCAGATCCGGGAGGGACTCCTACGAGCAGTACTTC
D gene: TRBD2
J gene: TRBJ2-7
V gene: TRBV24-1

CDR3 protein: CASTQSGRAGSDTQYF
CDR3 DNA: TGTGCCAGTACCCAGAGCGGGAGGGCCGGATCAGATACGCAGTATTTT
D gene: TRBD2
J gene: TRBJ2-3
V gene: TRBV19

CDR3 protein: CSAADRVSNEQYF
CDR3 DNA: TGCAGCGCAGCCGACAGGGTTTCCAACGAGCAGTACTTC
D gene: TRBD1
J gene: TRBJ2-7
V gene: TRBV29-1

CDR3 protein: CATSDRGHYGYTF
CDR3 DNA: TGTGCCACCAGTGACCGCGGGCACTATGGCTACACCTTC
D gene: .
J gene: TRBJ1-2
V gene: TRBV24-1

CDR3 protein: CSVGQGGAYEQYF
CDR3 DNA: TGCAGCGTTGGACAGGGGGGAGCCTACGAGCAGTACTTC
D gene: TRBD1
J gene: TRBJ2-7
V gene: TRBV29-1

CDR3 protein: CASGRTWDTEAFF
CDR3 DNA: TGTGCCTCTGGACGGACTTGGGACACTGAAGCTTTCTTT
D gene: .
J gene: TRBJ1-1
V gene: TRBV19

CDR3 protein: CASSPGHFPPKKLIYEQYF
CDR3 DNA: TGTGCCAGCTCACCGGGACACTTCCCACCCAAAAAGTTAATATACGAGCAGTACTTC
D gene: .
J gene: TRBJ2-7
V gene: TRBV18

CDR3 protein: CASSRVQGDNQPQHF
CDR3 DNA: TGTGCCAGCAGCCGTGTGCAGGGGGACAATCAGCCCCAGCATTTT
D gene: TRBD1
J gene: TRBJ1-5
V gene: TRBV5-5

CDR3 protein: CASSETGTSTDTQYF
CDR3 DNA: TGTGCCAGCAGTGAAACAGGGACGAGCACAGATACGCAGTATTTT
D gene: .
J gene: TRBJ2-3
V gene: TRBV25-1

CDR3 protein: CASSYLPGTQFF
CDR3 DNA: TGCGCCAGCAGCTATTTACCGGGAACGCAGTTCTTC
D gene: .
J gene: TRBJ2-1
V gene: TRBV4-1

CDR3 protein: CASKRRMQGFEDEQYF
CDR3 DNA: TGTGCCAGCAAGAGGAGGATGCAGGGGTTCGAGGACGAGCAGTACTTC
D gene: .
J gene: TRBJ2-7
V gene: TRBV2

CDR3 protein: CASSQVQGIPEAFF
CDR3 DNA: TGTGCCAGCAGCCAAGTACAGGGGATACCTGAAGCTTTCTTT
D gene: TRBD1
J gene: TRBJ1-1
V gene: TRBV3-1/TRBV3-2